These T cell receptor beta chains were read from a single sample in a study of blood T cell repertoires in COVID-19. TCRdb's copy holds only in-frame clones and misses some; the assay was immunoSEQ multiplex PCR. The sample yields under 200,000 clones, 80% seen once. Source material: PBMCs or T cells enriched from blood (not recorded which). These receptors all stem from a woman aged 55-70 years who had recovered from COVID-19. Both conserved end residues are part of each CDR3. The order of the fields is J gene, D gene, V gene, clone size, CDR3 DNA, CDR3 protein. The D gene is left open where the match is weak. A clone size is listed for some rows: how often the clone was seen (once, few, many), or a class if it is expanded.

>TRBJ1-2|.|TRBV30|once
TGTGCCTGGAGCAGAACAGGGAAGAACACCTTC
CAWSRTGKNTF
>TRBJ1-2|.|TRBV6-5|once
TGTGCCAGCAGTTACTCGAGTGCGGTTTACTATGGCTACACCTTC
CASSYSSAVYYGYTF
>TRBJ2-5|.|TRBV18|.
TGTGCCAGCTCACCTACAGGGGCGGGGGAGACCCAGTACTTC
CASSPTGAGETQYF
>TRBJ2-3|TRBD2|TRBV7-3|.
TGTGCCAGCAGCTCGCCGAGCGGGGGTTCCACAGATACGCAGTATTTT
CASSSPSGGSTDTQYF
>TRBJ2-2|TRBD1|TRBV27|.
TGTGCCAGCAGTGACAGGGGGGGTCACGGGGAGCTGTTTTTT
CASSDRGGHGELFF
>TRBJ1-4|.|TRBV7-8|.
TGTGCCAGCAGCTTCGCCGGACTTAAACTGTTTTTT
CASSFAGLKLFF
>TRBJ1-1|.|TRBV27|.
TGTGCCAGCAGTTTATTTGCAGGGTGGAACACTGAAGCTTTCTTT
CASSLFAGWNTEAFF
>TRBJ1-4|.|TRBV15|once
TGTGCCACCAGTCCGCTCGGGACAACTAATGAAAAACTGTTTTTT
CATSPLGTTNEKLFF
>TRBJ1-2|TRBD1|TRBV6-5|.
TGTGCCAGCAGTCCCTGGACAGGCTATGGCTACACCTTC
CASSPWTGYGYTF
>TRBJ1-3|.|TRBV6-1|.
TGTGCCAGCAGTGAAGAGGCGGGGACTGGAAACACCATATATTTT
CASSEEAGTGNTIYF
>TRBJ2-2|.|TRBV5-1|.
TGCGCCAGCAGCTTACAAGGAGACACCGGGGAGCTGTTTTTT
CASSLQGDTGELFF
>TRBJ1-1|.|TRBV5-4|.
TGTGCCAGCAGCTTGGTATTGAACACTGAAGCTTTCTTT
CASSLVLNTEAFF
>TRBJ2-1|TRBD2|TRBV19|.
TGTGCCAGTAGTAGAGGACTAGTCTCCTACAATGAGCAGTTCTTC
CASSRGLVSYNEQFF
>TRBJ1-1|.|TRBV5-1|.
TGCGCCAGCAGCTTGGAGACAGTTATGAACACTGAAGCTTTCTTT
CASSLETVMNTEAFF
>TRBJ1-5|.|TRBV20-1|.
TGCAGTGCTAGTGGTCGTTTGCGTTGGGAGACGGGCAATCAGCCCCAGCATTTT
CSASGRLRWETGNQPQHF
>TRBJ2-2|TRBD2|TRBV9|.
TGTGCCAGCAGCGTAGTAAGCGGGACGGGGGAGCTGTTTTTT
CASSVVSGTGELFF
>TRBJ1-2|.|TRBV7-8|.
TGTGCCAGCAGCTTAGAGTCAGGGCTTAACTATGGCTACACCTTC
CASSLESGLNYGYTF
>TRBJ2-5|.|TRBV6-5|.
TGTGCCAGCAGTCAACAGGGATTTAGGTTAGAGACCCAGTACTTC
CASSQQGFRLETQYF
>TRBJ1-1|.|TRBV9|.
TGTGCCAGCAGCGGCTCGACAGGGAACACTGAAGCTTTCTTT
CASSGSTGNTEAFF
>TRBJ1-1|.|TRBV2|.
TGTGCCAGCATGGAGCAGGGCACTGAAGCTTTCTTT
CASMEQGTEAFF
>TRBJ1-6|TRBD1|TRBV27|.
TGTGCCAGCAGTGCCAGACAGGGACCCAATTCACCCCTCCACTTT
CASSARQGPNSPLHF
>TRBJ1-6|TRBD1|TRBV18|.
TGTGCCAGCTCACCACCGGGACAGGATAATTCACCCCTCCACTTT
CASSPPGQDNSPLHF
>TRBJ1-6|TRBD1|TRBV18|.
TGTGCCAGCTCACGGGACAGGGATAATTCACCCCTCCACTTT
CASSRDRDNSPLHF
>TRBJ1-5|.|TRBV6-6|many
TGTGCCAGCAGTCGAAGGGAGGGTTCAAATAGCAATCAGCCCCAGCATTTT
CASSRREGSNSNQPQHF
>TRBJ2-3|TRBD2|TRBV5-1|.
TGCGCCAGCAGCTTTGTTCTCGGCCCGGGACTAGCGGGGGAGCAGTATTTT
CASSFVLGPGLAGEQYF
>TRBJ1-2|TRBD1|TRBV6-5|.
TGTGCCAGCAGTTACGGGGGACAGCCCTATGGCTACACCTTC
CASSYGGQPYGYTF
>TRBJ1-1|.|TRBV11-2|.
TGTGCCAGCAGCTCAACAGGGAGCACTGAAGCTTTCTTT
CASSSTGSTEAFF
>TRBJ1-2|TRBD1|TRBV4-2|.
TGTGCCAGCAGCCAAGGGTTCGAGGACAGGGTAGGCGGCTACACCTTC
CASSQGFEDRVGGYTF
>TRBJ2-5|TRBD1|TRBV9|.
TGTGCCAGCAGCGCCGCCGGACAGGGCCAGTACTTC
CASSAAGQGQYF
>TRBJ1-1|.|TRBV6-5|.
TGTGCCAGCAGACAAGCAGGAGGCCCTGAAGCTTTCTTT
CASRQAGGPEAFF
>TRBJ2-1|TRBD1|TRBV24-1|.
TGTGCCACCAGTGACGCCGGGACAGGGGGCGGTGAGCAGTTCTTC
CATSDAGTGGGEQFF
>TRBJ2-5|TRBD1|TRBV18|.
TGTGCCAGCTCACGTCGTGCCGGGACAGGGGAGAAAGAGACCCAGTACTTC
CASSRRAGTGEKETQYF
>TRBJ2-3|.|TRBV7-3|.
TGTGCCAGCAGCTTACTGACTGGAGATACGCAGTATTTT
CASSLLTGDTQYF
>TRBJ2-2|TRBD2|TRBV4-1|once
TGCGCCAGCAGCCAATCAATCGGGGGGACCGGGGAGCTGTTTTTT
CASSQSIGGTGELFF
>TRBJ2-3|TRBD1|TRBV4-1|few
TGCGCCAGCAGCCGATATGGACCGGACAGGGGGAGCACAGATACGCAGTATTTT
CASSRYGPDRGSTDTQYF
>TRBJ2-5|.|TRBV5-5|.
TGTGCCAGCAGCTCCTTACATGCAAACCAGGAAGAGACCCAGTACTTC
CASSSLHANQEETQYF
>TRBJ2-1|TRBD1|TRBV5-4|few
TGTGCCAGCAGCTTGGAAGGACAGGGAAACAATGAGCAGTTCTTC
CASSLEGQGNNEQFF
>TRBJ1-5|.|TRBV19|.
TGTGCCACCCGCACTTCACAGAGCTCGAATCAGCCCCAGCATTTT
CATRTSQSSNQPQHF
>TRBJ1-2|.|TRBV13|.
TGTGCCAGCAGCATAAACAGCTATGGCTACACCTTC
CASSINSYGYTF
>TRBJ2-1|.|TRBV6-1|.
TGTGCCAGCAGTGAGGGCCATGAGCAGTTCTTC
CASSEGHEQFF
>TRBJ1-4|.|TRBV7-9|.
TGTGCCAGCAGAATCGGGGCAACTAATGAAAAACTGTTTTTT
CASRIGATNEKLFF
>TRBJ2-3|.|TRBV6-5|.
TGTGCCAGCAGTTACCAGGGAGCGGGCATGTCAGATACGCAGTATTTT
CASSYQGAGMSDTQYF
>TRBJ2-2|TRBD2|TRBV28|.
TGTGCCAGCAGTTTAGCGGGGGGAAGGACCGGGGAGCTGTTTTTT
CASSLAGGRTGELFF
>TRBJ1-2|.|TRBV4-2|.
TGTGCCAGCAGCCAAGATTTTCAACAGGATGTTGGCTACACCTTC
CASSQDFQQDVGYTF
>TRBJ1-1|.|TRBV30|.
TGTGCCTGGAGTGTTCCCTTGACAGGCCGGGGCGAAGCTTTCTTT
CAWSVPLTGRGEAFF
>TRBJ2-2|TRBD1|TRBV6-5|.
TGTGCCAGCAGTAGGACAGGGGTTAACACCGGGGAGCTGTTTTTT
CASSRTGVNTGELFF
>TRBJ1-6|.|TRBV4-1|.
TGCGCCGCCCGGACAGCCCCTAATTCACCCCTCCACTTT
CAARTAPNSPLHF
>TRBJ2-1|.|TRBV4-1|.
TGCGCCAGCAGCCAAGCGGACACGTACTACAATGAGCAGTTCTTC
CASSQADTYYNEQFF
>TRBJ2-2|TRBD1|TRBV6-1|few
TGTGCCAGCAGTGATAAGGGAGTTTCAGGGGGATTCACCGGGGAGCTGTTTTTT
CASSDKGVSGGFTGELFF
>TRBJ1-1|.|TRBV18|once
TGTGCCAGCTCCCCAGACAGGATGAACACTGAAGCTTTCTTT
CASSPDRMNTEAFF
>TRBJ1-3|.|TRBV21-1|.
TGTGCCAGCAGCAAAGCGATCCGACAGGGAGTCCTCTCTGGAAACACCATATATTTT
CASSKAIRQGVLSGNTIYF
>TRBJ2-3|TRBD2|TRBV7-8|.
TGTGCCAGCAGCATTACTTACCCCAGCGGGGGGAGAGATACGCAGTATTTT
CASSITYPSGGRDTQYF
>TRBJ2-1|.|TRBV10-1|few
TGCGCCAGCAGTGAGTCTAGAGGAACTACCGATGAGCAGTTCTTC
CASSESRGTTDEQFF
>TRBJ2-1|TRBD2|TRBV6-1|.
TGTGCCAGCAGTGAGCTAGCGGGGGGGGCAGGTGAGCAGTTCTTC
CASSELAGGAGEQFF
>TRBJ2-3|TRBD2|TRBV7-8|.
TGTGCCAGCAGCCTGACTAGCGGGGTCACAGATACGCAGTATTTT
CASSLTSGVTDTQYF
>TRBJ2-7|.|TRBV19|.
TGTGCCAGTAGTAAACAGCAGTTCTCCTACGAGCAGTACTTC
CASSKQQFSYEQYF
>TRBJ1-1|TRBD1|TRBV12-3/TRBV12-4|.
TGTGCCAGCAGTTTACAGGGGGATAGGGCTTTCTTT
CASSLQGDRAFF
>TRBJ2-5|TRBD2|TRBV18|.
TGTGCCAGCTCCCTCACTAGCGGGGGAAGAGAGACCCAGTACTTC
CASSLTSGGRETQYF
>TRBJ2-7|TRBD1|TRBV25-1|.
TGTGCCAGCAGTGACCCCTCAGGGGGCTCCTACGAGCAGTACTTC
CASSDPSGGSYEQYF